This TCR beta chain came from a study of CD8 T cells in ankylosing spondylitis. Germline V lookup: CDR1 SEHNR, CDR2 FQNEAQ (reference sequence). Trimming cost V 8 bases and J 4 bases, with 11 bases left between them. The CDR3 consists of 12 residues. This clonotype was detected many times. TCRdb analysed the 5' RACE reads with MiXCR anew, one entry per CDR3 protein. The sample holds hundreds of thousands of distinct CDR3 sequences, under 25% seen once. The chain couples TRBV7-9 to TRBJ2-5, with D possibly TRBD2 on 5 matching bases. The receptor's source is a female donor with ankylosing spondylitis or in good health (not recorded which). The source material was blood, either unsorted or a sorted T cell fraction (not recorded which). CDR3 amino acids: CASAGRRETQYF. In DNA, the CDR3 is TGTGCCAGCGCGGGCAGGCGAGAGACCCAGTACTTC.